Listed below are T cell receptor beta chains from one sample, sequenced in a study of Tregs in tolerant kidney transplant recipients. Only in-frame clones appear in the TCRdb table, and some are missing; sequencing was by immunoSEQ multiplex PCR. The sample holds over 60,000 clones, 98% seen once. The sample in question was CD4+ T cells from blood, obtained before the transplant. Receptors were obtained from a human donor who received a combined kidney and bone marrow transplant. CDR3s include the opening cysteine and the closing phenylalanine or tryptophan. The D gene is left open where the match is weak. The size field is filled for only some rows; it gives once, few, many or a size class.

v_call,clone_size,d_call,j_call,cdr3_nt,cdr3_aa
TRBV5-1,NA,NA,TRBJ2-5,TGCGCCAGCAGCTCCAGACAGGCCATCCAAGAGACCCAGTACTTC,CASSSRQAIQETQYF
TRBV5-6,once,TRBD1,TRBJ1-2,TGTGCCAGCAGCTTGGGACAGGGGGCGTTCGTCAGTGGCTACACCTTC,CASSLGQGAFVSGYTF
TRBV11-3,NA,NA,TRBJ2-3,TGTGCCAGCAGCTCACAGTTCGGGAGTTCAGATACGCAGTATTTT,CASSSQFGSSDTQYF
TRBV10-3,NA,NA,TRBJ2-7,TGTGCCATCAGGGAGGGGCAGACCTACGAGCAGTACTTC,CAIREGQTYEQYF
TRBV10-2,NA,NA,TRBJ1-5,TGCGCCAGCAGTGACCGAGGGTATAGCAATCAGCCCCAGCATTTT,CASSDRGYSNQPQHF
TRBV7-3,NA,TRBD1,TRBJ1-1,TGTGCCAGCAGCTTGACAGGGGGCGGAGGGACTGAAGCTTTCTTT,CASSLTGGGGTEAFF
TRBV29-1,NA,TRBD1,TRBJ1-2,TGCAGCGTTGAATATCACAGGGGGAAGTATGGCTACACCTTC,CSVEYHRGKYGYTF
TRBV6-1,NA,TRBD2,TRBJ2-5,TGTGCCAGCAGTGGGACGCTAGCGGGATTTGAGACCCAGTACTTC,CASSGTLAGFETQYF
TRBV29-1,NA,NA,TRBJ2-1,TGCAGCGTTGAAGATCCCCAGGACACCTACAATGAGCAGTTCTTC,CSVEDPQDTYNEQFF
TRBV10-3,NA,NA,TRBJ2-5,TGTGCCATCAGTGGCTGGGTGGGTAGAGGGGAGACCCAGTACTTC,CAISGWVGRGETQYF
TRBV28,NA,NA,TRBJ1-3,TGTGCCAGCTCGCGGCTATCTGGAAACACCATATATTTT,CASSRLSGNTIYF
TRBV19,NA,NA,TRBJ2-3,TGTGCCACCACTAGTGATCGGCGTACGCAGTATTTT,CATTSDRRTQYF
TRBV5-4,NA,TRBD2,TRBJ2-7,TGTGCCAGCAGCCTATGGACTAGCGGCTCCTACGAGCAGTACTTC,CASSLWTSGSYEQYF
TRBV9,once,NA,TRBJ1-5,TGTGCCAGCAGCGCACAGGGTAGCAATCAGCCCCAGCATTTT,CASSAQGSNQPQHF
TRBV28,NA,TRBD1,TRBJ1-1,TGTGCCAGCAGTTTGACAGGGGGTTCTAAACGCACTGAAGCTTTCTTT,CASSLTGGSKRTEAFF
TRBV6-6,NA,NA,TRBJ1-1,TGTGCCAGCAGCTACGGACAGAACACTGAAGCTTTCTTT,CASSYGQNTEAFF
TRBV6-1,NA,NA,TRBJ2-5,TGTGCCAGCATGCTCGGACTAATTACCCAAGAGACCCAGTACTTC,CASMLGLITQETQYF
TRBV9,NA,TRBD2,TRBJ2-2,TGTGCCAGCAATCTGGCGGGACTAGCTGACCACACCGGGGAGCTGTTTTTT,CASNLAGLADHTGELFF
TRBV4-3,NA,NA,TRBJ1-2,TGCGCCAGCAGCCAGGGGGGGAGGGGTTTTGGCTATGGCTACACCTTC,CASSQGGRGFGYGYTF
TRBV19,NA,TRBD1,TRBJ1-2,TGTGCCAGTAGTACTATTTTTTGGGACAGGGAGAGTCGTAGTGGCTACACCTTC,CASSTIFWDRESRSGYTF
TRBV5-4,NA,TRBD1,TRBJ2-3,TGTGCCAGCAGCTTCGGACAGGGAACAGATACGCAGTATTTT,CASSFGQGTDTQYF
TRBV19,NA,TRBD1,TRBJ1-4,TGTGCCAGTAGTATAGGCCCGACAGGGCTATATGAAAAACTGTTTTTT,CASSIGPTGLYEKLFF
TRBV9,NA,NA,TRBJ2-1,TGTGCCAGCAGCGTAGACGAGGTCAATGAGCAGTTCTTC,CASSVDEVNEQFF
TRBV30,NA,NA,TRBJ1-3,TGTGCCTGGAGTGTACTTCGGGGGGCTAGTGGAAACACCATATATTTT,CAWSVLRGASGNTIYF
TRBV19,NA,NA,TRBJ1-1,TGTGCCAGTAGTATCCCGGGGGGACATCATTTAAGGAACACTGAAGCTTTCTTT,CASSIPGGHHLRNTEAFF
TRBV7-3,NA,NA,TRBJ2-1,TGTGCCAGCAGTCGAGGAGCAGGGGCCTACAATGAGCAGTTCTTC,CASSRGAGAYNEQFF
TRBV13,NA,NA,TRBJ2-5,TGTGCCAGCAGCTTATATGTCCAAGAGACCCAGTACTTC,CASSLYVQETQYF
TRBV18,NA,NA,TRBJ1-4,TGTGCCAGCTCACGATCCAGGGTATCGGAGGAAAAACTGTTTTTT,CASSRSRVSEEKLFF
TRBV2,NA,NA,TRBJ2-6,TGTGCCAGCAGTGTCCAGGAAATGGCCTCTGGGGCCAACGTCCTGACTTTC,CASSVQEMASGANVLTF
TRBV7-3,NA,NA,TRBJ2-2,TGTGCCAGCAGCTTACAGGGACAGAACACCGGGGAGCTGTTTTTT,CASSLQGQNTGELFF
TRBV18,NA,TRBD2,TRBJ2-5,TGTGCCAGCTCACCACCGTTCCTAGCGGAACTTCCAAGGGAGACCCAGTACTTC,CASSPPFLAELPRETQYF
TRBV5-4,NA,TRBD1,TRBJ2-2,TGTGCCAGCAGCTTGGGGACAGGGAACACCGGGGAGCTGTTTTTT,CASSLGTGNTGELFF
TRBV5-6,NA,TRBD1,TRBJ1-3,TGTGCCAGCAGACAGACAGGGACTGGAAACACCATATATTTT,CASRQTGTGNTIYF
TRBV28,NA,TRBD1,TRBJ1-5,TGTGCCAGCAGTTTCCCCGACTGGACAGGGAGGAATCAGCCCCAGCATTTT,CASSFPDWTGRNQPQHF